This T cell receptor (beta chain) was profiled in a study of a mutant IDH1 vaccine in newly diagnosed glioma. Study information: Across weeks 1, 3, 5, 7, 11, 15, 19 and 23, patients received a vaccination each time, eight in all. Former treatment meant radiotherapy, temozolomide, or both; the majority had gotten both.

The time point here: week 5, during vaccination. Topical imiquimod accompanied each vaccine dose, which consisted of 300 ug of mutant IDH1 20-mer peptide. Here immunoSEQ multiplex PCR was the method, and the copy in TCRdb shows in-frame clones only, minus some. This table has about 42,000 clones, approximately 83% appearing once. A word on this clone: The antigen remains unidentified.

V dropped 5 bases and J dropped 11 bases, with 15 bases sitting between them. The CDR3 covers 11 residues. Germline V gives CDR1 DFQATT, CDR2 SNEGSKA (reference sequence). The V call is TRBV20-1, the J call TRBJ2-5; D is possibly TRBD1 (6 bases). This clonotype was sampled from a man aged 40-55 years with glioma. The input for sequencing was PBMCs, taken from a glioma patient whose treatment included an IDH1 peptide vaccine. The CDR3 bases are TGCAGTGCTTTCCGGGGAAGGGGGCAGTACTTC. It codes for CSAFRGRGQYF.